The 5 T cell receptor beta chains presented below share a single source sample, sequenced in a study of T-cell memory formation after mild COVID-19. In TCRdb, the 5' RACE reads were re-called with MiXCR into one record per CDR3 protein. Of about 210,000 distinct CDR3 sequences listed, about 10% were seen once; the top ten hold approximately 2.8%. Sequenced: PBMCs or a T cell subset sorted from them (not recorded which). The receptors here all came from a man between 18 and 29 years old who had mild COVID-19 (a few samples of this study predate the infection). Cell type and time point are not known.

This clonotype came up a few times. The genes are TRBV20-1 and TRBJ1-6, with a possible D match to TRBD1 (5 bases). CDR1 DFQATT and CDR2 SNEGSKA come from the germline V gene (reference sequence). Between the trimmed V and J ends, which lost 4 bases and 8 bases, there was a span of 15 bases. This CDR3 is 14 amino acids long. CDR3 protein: CSATGSGGDSPLHF. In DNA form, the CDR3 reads TGCAGTGCTACCGGAAGTGGGGGGGATTCACCCCTCCACTTT.

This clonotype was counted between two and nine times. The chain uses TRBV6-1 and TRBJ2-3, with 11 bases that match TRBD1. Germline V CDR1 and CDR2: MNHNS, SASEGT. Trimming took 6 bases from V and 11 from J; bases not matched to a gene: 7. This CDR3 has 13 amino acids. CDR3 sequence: CASRTSGTGGQYF. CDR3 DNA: TGTGCCAGCAGAACCTCCGGGACAGGGGGGCAGTATTTT.

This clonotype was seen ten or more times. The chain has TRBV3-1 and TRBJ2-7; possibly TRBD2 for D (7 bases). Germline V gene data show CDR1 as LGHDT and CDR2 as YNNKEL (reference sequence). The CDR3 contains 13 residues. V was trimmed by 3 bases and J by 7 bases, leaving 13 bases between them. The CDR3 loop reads CASSQAGAREQYF. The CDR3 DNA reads TGTGCCAGCAGCCAGGCGGGGGCAAGGGAGCAGTACTTC.

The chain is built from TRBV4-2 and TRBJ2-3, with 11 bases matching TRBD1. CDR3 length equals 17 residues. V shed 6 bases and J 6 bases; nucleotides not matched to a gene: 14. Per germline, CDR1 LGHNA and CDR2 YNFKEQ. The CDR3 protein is CASRRRTDRGLSDTQYF. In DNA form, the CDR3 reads TGTGCCAGCAGACGCAGAACGGACAGGGGGCTTTCGGATACGCAGTATTTT.

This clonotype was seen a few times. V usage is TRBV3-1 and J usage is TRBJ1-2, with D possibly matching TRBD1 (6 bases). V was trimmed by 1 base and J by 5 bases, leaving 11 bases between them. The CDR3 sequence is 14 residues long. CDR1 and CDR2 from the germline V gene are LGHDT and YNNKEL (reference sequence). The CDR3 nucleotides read TGTGCCAGCAGCCAAGTACAGGGATCGTATGGCTACACCTTC. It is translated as CASSQVQGSYGYTF. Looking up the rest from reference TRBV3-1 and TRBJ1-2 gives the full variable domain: DTAVSQTPKYLVTQMGNDKSIKCEQNLGHDTMYWYKQDSKKFLKIMFSYNNKELIINETVPNRFSPKSPDKAHLNLHINSLELGDSAVYFCASSQVQGSYGYTFGSGTRLTVV.